Shown below are 3 T cell receptor beta chains from a single sample sequenced in a study of Ad26.COV2.S vaccination and SARS-CoV-2 variants. Profiling relied on immunoSEQ multiplex PCR, and the TCRdb table lists in-frame clones only, not all of them. The sample includes about 680,000 clones, 70% to 90% seen only once; the top ten take over 1.3%. Described treatment: around 19 received Ad26.COV2.S at low or high dose, single or two shots; 5 received placebo; per-sample allocation not given. Sampling happened 63 days after the first vaccine or placebo injection. The specimen was peripheral blood, collected in a trial of Ad26.COV2.S vaccine versus placebo. All receptors derive from a person aged 18-65 years who received the Ad26.COV2.S COVID-19 vaccine or a placebo.

The chain recombines TRBV5-1 with TRBJ2-1; 9 nucleotides match TRBD2. After removal of 2 bases from V and 2 bases from J, the junction contained 5 bases not matched to a gene. The CDR3 length is 16 residues. CDR1 and CDR2 (germline): SGHRS, YFSETQ. CDR3 sequence: CASSFTSGGTYNEQFF. The DNA for the CDR3 is TGCGCCAGCAGCTTTACGAGCGGGGGGACCTACAATGAGCAGTTCTTC.

The gene calls are TRBV19 and TRBJ2-1; no reliable D call. Germline V gene sequence: CDR1 LNHDA, CDR2 SQIVND (reference sequence). This CDR3 comprises 17 residues. The ends were cut back, 2 bases at V and 1 base at J, with 15 bases in the middle. CDR3 sequence: CASSITPSGRSYNEQFF. CDR3 nucleotide sequence: TGTGCCAGTAGTATAACCCCCTCGGGCAGGTCCTACAATGAGCAGTTCTTC.

Here the CDR3 reads CASSTRDRNYEQYF. In DNA form, the CDR3 reads TGTGCCAGCAGTACCCGGGACAGGAACTACGAGCAGTACTTC. The chain employs TRBV6-2 or TRBV6-3 and TRBJ2-7, with TRBD1 matching 8 bases. Germline V lookup: CDR1 MNHEY, CDR2 SVGEGT. There are 14 residues in the CDR3. V lost 5 bases and J lost 3; bases outside the gene matches: 6.